The present T cell receptor (beta chain) was sequenced within a study of T cell responses to AZD1222 COVID-19 vaccine. This clone was detected a few times. Clones were read by immunoSEQ multiplex PCR, and TCRdb kept only the in-frame ones, dropping some. The data show under 150,000 clones, roughly 92% seen once. The CDR3 length is 13 residues. Germline loops: CDR1 MDHEN, CDR2 SYDVKM. Trimming cost V 10 bases and J 0 bases, with 12 bases left between them. The sequence came from an adult who received the AZD1222 COVID-19 vaccine. Material: peripheral blood, obtained 28 days after the second AZD1222 dose. This chain connects TRBV28 to TRBJ1-2, with D tentatively TRBD1 (6 bases). DNA of the CDR3: TGTGCCATTCCAGGACAGCCTAACTATGGCTACACCTTC. It is translated as CAIPGQPNYGYTF.